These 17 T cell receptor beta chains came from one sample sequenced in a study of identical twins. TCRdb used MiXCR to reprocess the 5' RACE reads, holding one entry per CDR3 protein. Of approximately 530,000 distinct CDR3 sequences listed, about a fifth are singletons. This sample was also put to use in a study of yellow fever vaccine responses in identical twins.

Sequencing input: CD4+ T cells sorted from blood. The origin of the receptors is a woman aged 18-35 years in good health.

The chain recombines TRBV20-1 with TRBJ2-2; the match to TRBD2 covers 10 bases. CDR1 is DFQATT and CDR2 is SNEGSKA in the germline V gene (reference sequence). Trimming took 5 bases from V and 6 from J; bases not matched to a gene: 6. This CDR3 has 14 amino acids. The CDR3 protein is CSALKAGGSGELFF. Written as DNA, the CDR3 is TGCAGTGCTCTTAAAGCGGGAGGGTCCGGGGAGCTGTTTTTT.

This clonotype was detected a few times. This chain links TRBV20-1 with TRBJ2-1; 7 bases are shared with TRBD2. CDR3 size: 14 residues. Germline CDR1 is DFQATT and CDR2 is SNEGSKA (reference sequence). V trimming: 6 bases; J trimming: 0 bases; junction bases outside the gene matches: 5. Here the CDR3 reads CSAGRGGSYNEQFF. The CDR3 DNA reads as TGCAGTGCCGGGCGCGGGGGCTCCTACAATGAGCAGTTCTTC.

The CDR3 coding sequence is TGTGCCAGCAGCTTAGATGTGAGACAGGGGTCTCAAGAGACCCAGTACTTC. Encoded protein: CASSLDVRQGSQETQYF. The chain is built from TRBV11-2 and TRBJ2-5; 8 nucleotides match TRBD1. This CDR3 comprises 17 residues. Germline V gives CDR1 SGHAT, CDR2 FQNNGV. Trimming cost V 0 bases and J 2 bases; bases outside gene matches: 8.

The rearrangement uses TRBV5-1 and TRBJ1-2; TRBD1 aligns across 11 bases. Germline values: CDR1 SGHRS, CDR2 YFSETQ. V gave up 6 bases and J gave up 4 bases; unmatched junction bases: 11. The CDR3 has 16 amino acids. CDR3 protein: CASTLSFGQGAYGYTF. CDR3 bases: TGCGCCAGCACCCTTTCTTTTGGACAGGGGGCCTATGGCTACACCTTC.

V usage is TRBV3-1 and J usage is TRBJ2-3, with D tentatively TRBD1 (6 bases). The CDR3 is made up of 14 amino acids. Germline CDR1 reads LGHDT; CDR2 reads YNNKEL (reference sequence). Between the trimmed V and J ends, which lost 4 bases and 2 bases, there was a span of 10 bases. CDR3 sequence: CASSLRTATDTQYF. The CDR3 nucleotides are TGTGCCAGCAGCCTTCGGACAGCCACAGATACGCAGTATTTT.

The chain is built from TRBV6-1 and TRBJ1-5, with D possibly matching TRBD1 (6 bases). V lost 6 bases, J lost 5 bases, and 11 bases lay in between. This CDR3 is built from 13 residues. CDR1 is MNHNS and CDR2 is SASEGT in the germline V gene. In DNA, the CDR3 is TGTGCCAGCAGACTGTCAGGGGATCAGCCCCAGCATTTT. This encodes CASRLSGDQPQHF.

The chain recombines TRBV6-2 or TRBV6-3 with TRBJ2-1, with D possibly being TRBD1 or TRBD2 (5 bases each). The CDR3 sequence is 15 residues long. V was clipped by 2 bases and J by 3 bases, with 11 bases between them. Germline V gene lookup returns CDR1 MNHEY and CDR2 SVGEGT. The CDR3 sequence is CASSYGGYGYNEQFF. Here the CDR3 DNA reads TGTGCCAGCAGTTACGGGGGTTACGGCTACAATGAGCAGTTCTTC.

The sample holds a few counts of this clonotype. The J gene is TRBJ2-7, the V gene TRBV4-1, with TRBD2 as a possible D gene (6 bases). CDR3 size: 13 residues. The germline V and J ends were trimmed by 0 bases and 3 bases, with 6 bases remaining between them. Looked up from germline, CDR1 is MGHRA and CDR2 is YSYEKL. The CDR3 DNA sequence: TGCGCCAGCAGCCAAGAGGACTACTACGAGCAGTACTTC. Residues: CASSQEDYYEQYF.

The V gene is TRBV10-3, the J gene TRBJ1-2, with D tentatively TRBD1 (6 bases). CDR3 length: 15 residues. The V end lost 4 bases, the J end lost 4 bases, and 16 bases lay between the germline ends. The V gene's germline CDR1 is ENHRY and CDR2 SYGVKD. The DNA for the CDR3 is TGTGCCATCAGTGGCCTTCTGGGGGGCCGCTATGGCTACACCTTC. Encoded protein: CAISGLLGGRYGYTF.

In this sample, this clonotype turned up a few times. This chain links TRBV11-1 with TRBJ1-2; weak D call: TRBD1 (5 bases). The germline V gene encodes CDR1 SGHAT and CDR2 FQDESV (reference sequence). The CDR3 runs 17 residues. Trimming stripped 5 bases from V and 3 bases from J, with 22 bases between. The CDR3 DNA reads TGTGCCAGCAGCCAAAGTGTCGGGACCAAGTTCGACTATGGCTACACCTTC. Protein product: CASSQSVGTKFDYGYTF.

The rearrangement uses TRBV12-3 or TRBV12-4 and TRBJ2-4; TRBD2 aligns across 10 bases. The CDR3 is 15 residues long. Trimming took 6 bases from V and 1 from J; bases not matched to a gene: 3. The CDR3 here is CASRVTSGAKNIQYF. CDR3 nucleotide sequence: TGTGCCAGCAGGGTGACTAGCGGGGCCAAAAACATTCAGTACTTC.

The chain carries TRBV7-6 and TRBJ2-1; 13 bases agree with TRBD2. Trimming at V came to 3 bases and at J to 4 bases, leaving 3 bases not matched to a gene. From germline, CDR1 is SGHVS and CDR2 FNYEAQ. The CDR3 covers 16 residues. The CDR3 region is CASSFGTSGAYNEQFF. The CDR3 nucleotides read TGTGCCAGCAGCTTTGGGACTAGCGGGGCTTACAATGAGCAGTTCTTC.

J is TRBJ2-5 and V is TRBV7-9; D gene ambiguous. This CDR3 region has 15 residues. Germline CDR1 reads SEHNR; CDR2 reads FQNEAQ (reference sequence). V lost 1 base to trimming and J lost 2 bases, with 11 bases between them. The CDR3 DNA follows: TGTGCCAGCAGCTTAGAGCCAGGCCAGCAAGAGACCCAGTACTTC. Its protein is CASSLEPGQQETQYF.

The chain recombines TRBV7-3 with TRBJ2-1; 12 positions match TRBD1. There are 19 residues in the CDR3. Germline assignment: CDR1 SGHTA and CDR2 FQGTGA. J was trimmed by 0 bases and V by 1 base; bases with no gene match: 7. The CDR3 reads CASSLMGQGALSSYNEQFF. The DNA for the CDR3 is TGTGCCAGCAGCTTAATGGGACAGGGGGCGTTGAGCTCCTACAATGAGCAGTTCTTC.

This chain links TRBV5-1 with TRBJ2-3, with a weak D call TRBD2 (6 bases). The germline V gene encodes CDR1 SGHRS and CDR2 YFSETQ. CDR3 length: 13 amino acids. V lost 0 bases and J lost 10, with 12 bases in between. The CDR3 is CASSLDSAGSQYF. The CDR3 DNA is TGCGCCAGCAGCTTGGATTCGGCGGGATCGCAGTATTTT.

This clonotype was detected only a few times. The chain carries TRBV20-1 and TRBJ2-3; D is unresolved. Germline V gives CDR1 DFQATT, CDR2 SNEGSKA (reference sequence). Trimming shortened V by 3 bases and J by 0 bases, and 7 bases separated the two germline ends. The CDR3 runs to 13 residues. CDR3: CSARIVSTDTQYF. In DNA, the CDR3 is TGCAGTGCTAGGATAGTTAGCACAGATACGCAGTATTTT.

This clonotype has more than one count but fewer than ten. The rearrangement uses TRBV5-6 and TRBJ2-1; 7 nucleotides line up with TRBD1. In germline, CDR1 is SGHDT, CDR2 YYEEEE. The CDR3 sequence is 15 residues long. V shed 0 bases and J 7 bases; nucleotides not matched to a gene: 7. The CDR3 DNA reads TGTGCCAGCAGCTTGGAGGGCAGGGGGAGTAATGAGCAGTTCTTC. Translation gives CASSLEGRGSNEQFF.